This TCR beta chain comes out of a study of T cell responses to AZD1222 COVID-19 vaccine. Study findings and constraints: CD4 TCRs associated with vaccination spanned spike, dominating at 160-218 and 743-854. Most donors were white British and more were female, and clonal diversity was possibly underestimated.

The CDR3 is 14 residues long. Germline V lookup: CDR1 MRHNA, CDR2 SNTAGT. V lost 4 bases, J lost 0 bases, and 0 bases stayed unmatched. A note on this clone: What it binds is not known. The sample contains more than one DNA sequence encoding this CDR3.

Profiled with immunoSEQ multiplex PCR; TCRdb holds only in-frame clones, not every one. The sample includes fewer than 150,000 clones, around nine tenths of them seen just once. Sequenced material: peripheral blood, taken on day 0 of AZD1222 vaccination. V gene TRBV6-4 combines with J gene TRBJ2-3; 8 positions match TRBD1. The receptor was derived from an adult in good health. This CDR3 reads CASSGTGSTDTQYF. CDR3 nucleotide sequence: TGTGCCAGCAGTGGGACAGGGAGCACAGATACGCAGTATTTT.